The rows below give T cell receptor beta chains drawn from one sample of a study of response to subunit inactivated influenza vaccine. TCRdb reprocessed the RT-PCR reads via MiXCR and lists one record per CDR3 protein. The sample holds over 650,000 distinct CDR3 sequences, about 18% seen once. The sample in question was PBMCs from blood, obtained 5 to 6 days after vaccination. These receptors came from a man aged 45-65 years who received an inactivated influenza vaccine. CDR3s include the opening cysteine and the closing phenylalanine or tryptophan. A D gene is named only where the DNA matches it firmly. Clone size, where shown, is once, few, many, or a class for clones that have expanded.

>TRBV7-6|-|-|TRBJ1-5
CASSPGISGQPQHF
TGTGCCAGCAGCCCCGGGATCAGCGGGCAGCCCCAGCATTTT
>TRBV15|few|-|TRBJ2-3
CATSKRLADTQYF
TGTGCCACCAGCAAGAGGTTAGCGGATACGCAGTATTTT
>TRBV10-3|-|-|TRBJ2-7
CAISVGPFSYEQYF
TGTGCCATCAGTGTAGGCCCCTTCTCCTACGAGCAGTACTTC
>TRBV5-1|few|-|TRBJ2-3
CASSSDVQGTDTQYF
TGCGCCAGCAGCTCGGACGTACAGGGTACAGATACGCAGTATTTT
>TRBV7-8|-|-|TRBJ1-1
CASSLVGGASSYTEAFF
TGTGCCAGCAGCTTAGTGGGGGGCGCCTCCTCGTATACTGAAGCTTTCTTT
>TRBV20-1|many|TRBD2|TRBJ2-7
CSASRPGLATPHF
TGCAGTGCCTCCAGACCGGGACTAGCTACTCCACACTTC
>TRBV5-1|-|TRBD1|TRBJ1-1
CASSLIGRGTNTEAFF
TGCGCCAGCAGCTTGATCGGCAGGGGGACGAACACTGAAGCTTTCTTT
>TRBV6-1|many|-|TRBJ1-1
CASSRDWAANTEAFF
TGTGCCAGCAGCAGGGATTGGGCCGCGAACACTGAAGCTTTCTTT
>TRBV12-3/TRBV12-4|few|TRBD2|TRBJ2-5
CASSLEGLAGIQETQYF
TGTGCCAGCAGTTTGGAGGGACTAGCGGGGATACAAGAGACCCAGTACTTC
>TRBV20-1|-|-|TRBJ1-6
CSARGPDTAFYSPLHF
TGCAGTGCTAGAGGCCCCGACACAGCGTTTTATTCACCCCTCCACTTT
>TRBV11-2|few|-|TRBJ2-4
CASSLLPSGSGAKNIQYF
TGTGCCAGCAGCTTACTTCCGTCCGGGAGCGGGGCCAAAAACATTCAGTACTTC
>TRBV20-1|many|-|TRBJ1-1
CSARVLGRTNMNTEAFF
TGCAGTGCAAGGGTCCTGGGACGGACGAATATGAACACTGAAGCTTTCTTT
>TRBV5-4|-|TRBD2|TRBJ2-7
CASSPGTSGWNEQYF
TGTGCCAGCAGCCCGGGGACTAGCGGGTGGAACGAGCAGTACTTC
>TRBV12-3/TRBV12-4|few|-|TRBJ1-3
CASSGPGKQAIYF
TGTGCCAGCAGCGGACCGGGGAAACAGGCCATATATTTT
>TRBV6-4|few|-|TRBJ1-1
CASSADGNSNTEAFF
TGTGCCAGCAGCGCGGACGGAAATTCGAACACTGAAGCTTTCTTT
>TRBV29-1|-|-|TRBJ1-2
CSVRGGEPDYGYTF
TGCAGCGTCCGGGGGGGAGAACCGGACTATGGCTACACCTTC
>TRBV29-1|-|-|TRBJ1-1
CSVIVNRMNTEAFF
TGCAGCGTTATAGTTAATCGGATGAACACTGAAGCTTTCTTT
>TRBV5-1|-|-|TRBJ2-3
CASRYTGDTQYF
TGCGCCAGCAGATATACGGGAGATACGCAGTATTTT
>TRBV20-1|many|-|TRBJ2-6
CSARDRRKGGSGANVLTF
TGCAGTGCTAGAGATCGTCGGAAAGGAGGCTCTGGGGCCAACGTCCTGACTTTC
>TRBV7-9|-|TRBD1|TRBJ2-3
CASSGTDGYTQYF
TGTGCCAGCAGCGGGACAGATGGATATACGCAGTATTTT
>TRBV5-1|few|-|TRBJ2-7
CASSPGAFYEQYF
TGCGCCAGCAGCCCGGGGGCGTTCTACGAGCAGTACTTC
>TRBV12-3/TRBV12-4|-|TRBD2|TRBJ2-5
CASSLSTSGGWTMAQYF
TGTGCCAGCAGTTTGTCCACTAGCGGGGGCTGGACGATGGCCCAGTACTTC
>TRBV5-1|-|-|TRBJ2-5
CASSWTLVQETQYF
TGCGCCAGCAGCTGGACACTAGTTCAAGAGACCCAGTACTTC
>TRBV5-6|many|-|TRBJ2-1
CASSSLLYNEQFF
TGTGCCAGCAGCTCCCTCCTTTACAATGAGCAGTTCTTC
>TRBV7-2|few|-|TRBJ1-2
CASSKGNYGYTF
TGTGCCAGCAGCAAGGGGAACTATGGCTACACCTTC
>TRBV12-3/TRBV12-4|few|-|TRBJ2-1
CASTPPGEDEQFF
TGTGCCAGCACCCCGCCGGGGGAGGATGAGCAGTTCTTC
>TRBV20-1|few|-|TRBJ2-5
CSARVQRAYQETQYF
TGCAGTGCTAGAGTCCAGCGGGCCTATCAAGAGACCCAGTACTTC
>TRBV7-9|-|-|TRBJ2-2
CASSPREGPDGELFF
TGTGCCAGCAGCCCCCGTGAGGGACCTGACGGGGAGCTGTTTTTT
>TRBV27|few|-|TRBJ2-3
CASSLKGATDTQYF
TGTGCCAGCAGTTTGAAAGGGGCCACAGATACGCAGTATTTT
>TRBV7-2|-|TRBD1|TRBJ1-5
CASSLGQGAFQPQHF
TGTGCCAGCAGCTTGGGACAGGGGGCGTTTCAGCCCCAGCATTTT
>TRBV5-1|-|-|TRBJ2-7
CASSEISFAYEQYF
TGCGCCAGCAGCGAAATTTCTTTTGCATACGAGCAGTACTTC
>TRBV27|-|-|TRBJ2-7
CASTPRHRDTPSSYEQYF
TGTGCCAGCACCCCGCGGCACAGAGATACGCCGAGCTCCTACGAGCAGTACTTC
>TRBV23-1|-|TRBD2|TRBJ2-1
CANLSGGPGEQFF
TGCGCCAACCTTAGCGGGGGGCCGGGTGAGCAGTTCTTC
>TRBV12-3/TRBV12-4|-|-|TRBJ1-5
CASSLGGPFTPQHF
TGTGCCAGCAGTTTAGGGGGCCCATTCACGCCCCAGCATTTT
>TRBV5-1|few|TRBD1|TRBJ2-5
CASSRNRGQPGETQYF
TGCGCCAGCAGCCGTAACAGGGGGCAGCCAGGGGAGACCCAGTACTTC
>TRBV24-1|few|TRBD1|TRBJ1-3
CATSEGTGDGNTIYF
TGTGCCACCAGTGAGGGGACAGGGGACGGAAACACCATATATTTT
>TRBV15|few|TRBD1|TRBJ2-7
CATSRQQGAAYEQYF
TGTGCCACCAGCAGGCAACAGGGGGCGGCCTACGAGCAGTACTTC
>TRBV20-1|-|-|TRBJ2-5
CSARVRSRETQYF
TGCAGTGCTAGAGTTCGGTCGCGGGAGACCCAGTACTTC
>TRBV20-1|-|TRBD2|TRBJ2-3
CSARDRLADTQYF
TGCAGTGCTAGAGACCGACTAGCGGATACGCAGTATTTT
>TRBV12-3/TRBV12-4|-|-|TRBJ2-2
CASGLDSRANTGELFF
TGTGCCAGCGGCCTGGACTCTCGGGCGAACACCGGGGAGCTGTTTTTT
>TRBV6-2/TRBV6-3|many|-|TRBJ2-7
CASSPFAGLNSYEQYF
TGTGCCAGCAGCCCATTCGCCGGACTGAACTCCTACGAGCAGTACTTC
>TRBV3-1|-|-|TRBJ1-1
CASSPRDIGNTEAFF
TGTGCCAGCAGCCCCCGGGACATCGGGAACACTGAAGCTTTCTTT
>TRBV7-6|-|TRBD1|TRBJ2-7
CASSPPGQQLYEQYF
TGTGCCAGCAGCCCACCGGGACAGCAACTTTACGAGCAGTACTTC
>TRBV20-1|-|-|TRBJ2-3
CSANTGPQGADTQYF
TGCAGTGCTAATACCGGGCCCCAAGGCGCAGATACGCAGTATTTT
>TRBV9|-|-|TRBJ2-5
CASSVNPGLDETQYF
TGTGCCAGCAGCGTTAACCCGGGACTGGATGAGACCCAGTACTTC
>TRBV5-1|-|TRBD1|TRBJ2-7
CASSLGGTGRYEQYF
TGCGCCAGCAGCTTGGGCGGGACAGGGAGGTACGAGCAGTACTTC
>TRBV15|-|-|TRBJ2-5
CATSRTPSQETQYF
TGTGCCACCAGCAGAACTCCTAGCCAAGAGACCCAGTACTTC